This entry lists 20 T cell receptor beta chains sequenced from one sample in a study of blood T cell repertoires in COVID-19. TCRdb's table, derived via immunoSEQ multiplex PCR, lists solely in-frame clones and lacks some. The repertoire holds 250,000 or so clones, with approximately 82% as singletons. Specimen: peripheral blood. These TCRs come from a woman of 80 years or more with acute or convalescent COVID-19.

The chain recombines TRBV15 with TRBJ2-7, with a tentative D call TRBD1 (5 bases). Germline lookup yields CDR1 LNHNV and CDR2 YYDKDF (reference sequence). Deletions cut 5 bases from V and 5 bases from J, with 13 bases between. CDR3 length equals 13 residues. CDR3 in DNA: TGTGCCACCAGCCAACTTAGGGGAAACGAGCAGTACTTC. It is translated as CATSQLRGNEQYF.

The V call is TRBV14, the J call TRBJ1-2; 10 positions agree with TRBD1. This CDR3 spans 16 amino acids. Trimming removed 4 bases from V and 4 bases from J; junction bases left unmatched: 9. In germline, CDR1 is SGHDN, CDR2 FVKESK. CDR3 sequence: CASSLRTGGLSYGYTF. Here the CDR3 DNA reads TGTGCCAGCAGCCTTCGGACAGGGGGTCTTAGCTATGGCTACACCTTC.

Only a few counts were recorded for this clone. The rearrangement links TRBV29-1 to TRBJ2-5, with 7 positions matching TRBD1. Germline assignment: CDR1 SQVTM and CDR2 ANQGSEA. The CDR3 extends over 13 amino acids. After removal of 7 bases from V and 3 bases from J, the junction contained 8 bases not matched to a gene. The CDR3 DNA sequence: TGCAGCGCCCTCGACAGGGTAGAAGAGACCCAGTACTTC. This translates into CSALDRVEETQYF.

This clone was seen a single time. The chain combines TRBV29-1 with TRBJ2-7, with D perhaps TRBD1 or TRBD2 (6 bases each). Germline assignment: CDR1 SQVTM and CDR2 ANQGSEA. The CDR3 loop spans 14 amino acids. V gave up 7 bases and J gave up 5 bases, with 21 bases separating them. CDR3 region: CSGGAGSGLNEQYF. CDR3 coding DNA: TGCAGCGGGGGGGCAGGGTCGGGCTTGAACGAGCAGTACTTC.

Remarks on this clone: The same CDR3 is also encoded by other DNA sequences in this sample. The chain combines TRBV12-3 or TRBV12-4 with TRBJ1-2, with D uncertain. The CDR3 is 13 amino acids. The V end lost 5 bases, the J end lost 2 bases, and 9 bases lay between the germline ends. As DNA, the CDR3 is TGTGCCAGCAGTCTCGACATAAACTATGGCTACACCTTC. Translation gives CASSLDINYGYTF.

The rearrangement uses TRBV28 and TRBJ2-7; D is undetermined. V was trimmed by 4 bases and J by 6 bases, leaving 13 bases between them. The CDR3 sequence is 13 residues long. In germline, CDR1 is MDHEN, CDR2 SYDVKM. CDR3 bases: TGTGCCAGCAGTTCCCTAGAGAGTCTCGAGCAGTACTTC. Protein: CASSSLESLEQYF.

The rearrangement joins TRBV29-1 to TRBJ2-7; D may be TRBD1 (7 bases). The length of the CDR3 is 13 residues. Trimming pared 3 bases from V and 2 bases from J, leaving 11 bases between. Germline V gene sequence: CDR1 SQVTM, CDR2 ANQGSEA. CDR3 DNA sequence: TGCAGCGTTGAGGACAGGACTACCTACGAGCAGTACTTC. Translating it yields CSVEDRTTYEQYF.

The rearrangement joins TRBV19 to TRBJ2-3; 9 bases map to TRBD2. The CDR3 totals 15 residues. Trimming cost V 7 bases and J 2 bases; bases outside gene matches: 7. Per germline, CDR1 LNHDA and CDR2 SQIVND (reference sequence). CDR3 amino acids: CASTTTSGFTDTQYF. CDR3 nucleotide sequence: TGTGCCAGTACCACTACTAGCGGGTTCACAGATACGCAGTATTTT.

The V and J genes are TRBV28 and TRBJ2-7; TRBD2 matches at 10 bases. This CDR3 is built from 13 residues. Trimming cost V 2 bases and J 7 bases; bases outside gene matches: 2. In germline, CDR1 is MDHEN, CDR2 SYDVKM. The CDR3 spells CASSLLAGVEQYF. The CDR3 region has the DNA TGTGCCAGCAGTTTACTAGCGGGAGTGGAGCAGTACTTC.

The CDR3 loop reads CASSERTEAFF. The CDR3, as DNA: TGTGCCAGCTCGGAGAGGACTGAAGCTTTCTTT. The V and J genes are TRBV18 and TRBJ1-1; D not resolved. V lost 6 bases, J lost 5 bases, and 7 bases lay in between. Germline assignment: CDR1 KGHSH and CDR2 LQKENI. The CDR3 loop spans 11 amino acids.

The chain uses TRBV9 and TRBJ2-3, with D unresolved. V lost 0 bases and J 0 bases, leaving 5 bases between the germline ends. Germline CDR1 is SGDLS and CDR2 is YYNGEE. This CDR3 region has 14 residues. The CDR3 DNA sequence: TGTGCCAGCAGCGTAGGTCATAGCACAGATACGCAGTATTTT. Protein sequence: CASSVGHSTDTQYF.

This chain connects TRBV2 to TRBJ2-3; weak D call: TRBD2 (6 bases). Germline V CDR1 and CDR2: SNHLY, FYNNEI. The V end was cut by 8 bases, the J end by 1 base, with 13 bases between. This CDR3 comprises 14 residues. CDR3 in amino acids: CASQRDSGTDTQYF. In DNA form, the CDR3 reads TGTGCCAGCCAACGGGACTCCGGCACAGATACGCAGTATTTT.

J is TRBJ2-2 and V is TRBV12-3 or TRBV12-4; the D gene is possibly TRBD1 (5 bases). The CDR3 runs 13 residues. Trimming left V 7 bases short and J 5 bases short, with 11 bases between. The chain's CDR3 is CASTQGGTGELFF. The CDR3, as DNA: TGTGCCAGCACCCAGGGCGGTACCGGGGAGCTGTTTTTT.

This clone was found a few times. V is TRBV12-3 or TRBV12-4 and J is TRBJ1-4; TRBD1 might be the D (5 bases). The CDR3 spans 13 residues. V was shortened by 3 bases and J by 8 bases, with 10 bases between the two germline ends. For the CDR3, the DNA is TGTGCCAGCAGTTTTGACAGAGAAGAAAAACTGTTTTTT. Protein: CASSFDREEKLFF.

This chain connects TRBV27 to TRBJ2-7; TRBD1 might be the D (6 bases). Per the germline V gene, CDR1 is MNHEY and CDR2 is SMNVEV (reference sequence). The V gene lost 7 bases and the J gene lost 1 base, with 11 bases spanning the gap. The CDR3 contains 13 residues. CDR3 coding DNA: TGTGCCAGCATGGGGGCCTTGTCCTACGAGCAGTACTTC. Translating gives CASMGALSYEQYF.

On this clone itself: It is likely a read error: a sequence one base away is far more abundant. The CDR3 nucleotides are TGTGCCAGCAGTCCAACAGGGTTTAATGGCTACACCTTC. It specifies CASSPTGFNGYTF. The V call is TRBV28, the J call TRBJ1-2; D perhaps matches TRBD1 (6 bases). The V end lost 5 bases, the J end lost 6 bases, and 13 bases lay between the germline ends. Germline V gene lookup returns CDR1 MDHEN and CDR2 SYDVKM. The CDR3 has 13 amino acids.

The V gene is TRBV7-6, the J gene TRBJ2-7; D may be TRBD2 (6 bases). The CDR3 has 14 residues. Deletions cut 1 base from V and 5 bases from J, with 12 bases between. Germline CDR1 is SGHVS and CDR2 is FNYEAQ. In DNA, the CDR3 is TGTGCCAGCAGCTTAGTTGGGGGGATCCACGAGCAGTACTTC. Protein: CASSLVGGIHEQYF.

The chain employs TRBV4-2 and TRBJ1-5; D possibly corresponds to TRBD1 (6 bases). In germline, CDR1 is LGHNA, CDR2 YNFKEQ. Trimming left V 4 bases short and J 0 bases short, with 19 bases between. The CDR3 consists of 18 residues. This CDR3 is CASSPSDSSLYSNQPQHF. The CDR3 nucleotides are TGTGCCAGCAGCCCTTCGGACAGCAGTCTATATAGCAATCAGCCCCAGCATTTT.

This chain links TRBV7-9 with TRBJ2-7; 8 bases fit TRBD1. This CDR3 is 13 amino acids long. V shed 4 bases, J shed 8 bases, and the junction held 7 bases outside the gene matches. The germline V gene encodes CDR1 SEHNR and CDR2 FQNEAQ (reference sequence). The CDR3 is CASSYQGAGKQYF. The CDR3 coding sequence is TGTGCCAGCAGCTACCAGGGGGCCGGGAAGCAGTACTTC.

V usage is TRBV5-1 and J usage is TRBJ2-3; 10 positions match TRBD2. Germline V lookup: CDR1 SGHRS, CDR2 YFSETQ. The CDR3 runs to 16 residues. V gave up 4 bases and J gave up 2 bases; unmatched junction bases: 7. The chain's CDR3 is CASSTGLAVNTDTQYF. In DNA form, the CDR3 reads TGCGCCAGCAGCACAGGACTAGCGGTGAACACAGATACGCAGTATTTT.